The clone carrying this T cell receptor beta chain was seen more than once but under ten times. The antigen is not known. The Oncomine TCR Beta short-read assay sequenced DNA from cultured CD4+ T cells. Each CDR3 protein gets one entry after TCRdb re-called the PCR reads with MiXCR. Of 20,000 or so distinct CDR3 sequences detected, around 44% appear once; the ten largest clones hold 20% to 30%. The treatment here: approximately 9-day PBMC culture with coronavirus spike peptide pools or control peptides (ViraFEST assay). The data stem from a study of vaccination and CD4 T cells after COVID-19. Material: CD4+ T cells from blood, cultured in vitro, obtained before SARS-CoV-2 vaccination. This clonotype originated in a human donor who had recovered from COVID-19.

The CDR3 coding sequence is TGTGCCAGCAGTTTACCTAACAATGAGCAGTTCTTC. It encodes CASSLPNNEQFF. This rearrangement joins TRBV12-3 or TRBV12-4 to TRBJ2-1; D gene unclear. The CDR3 extends over 12 amino acids. V lost 2 bases to trimming and J lost 5 bases, with 4 bases between them.